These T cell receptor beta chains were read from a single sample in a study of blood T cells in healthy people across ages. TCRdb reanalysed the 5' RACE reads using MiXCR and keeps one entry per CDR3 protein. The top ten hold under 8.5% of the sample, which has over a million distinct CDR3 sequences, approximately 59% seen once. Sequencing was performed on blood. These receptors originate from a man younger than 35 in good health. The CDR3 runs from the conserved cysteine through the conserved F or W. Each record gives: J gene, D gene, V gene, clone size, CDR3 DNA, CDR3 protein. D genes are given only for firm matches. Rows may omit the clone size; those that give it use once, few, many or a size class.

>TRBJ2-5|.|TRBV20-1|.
TGCAGTGCTAACAGCCGGAAAGTGATGGAGACCCAGTACTTC
CSANSRKVMETQYF
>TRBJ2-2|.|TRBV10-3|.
TGTGCCATTGCGGTGGCGAACACCGGGGAGCTGTTTTTT
CAIAVANTGELFF
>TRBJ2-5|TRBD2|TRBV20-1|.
TGCAGTGCTAGAGGCCTAGCGGTGGAGACCCTGTACTTC
CSARGLAVETLYF
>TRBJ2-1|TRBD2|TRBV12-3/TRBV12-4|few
TGTGCCAGCAGTTTAAGGCGGGAGAGTGGTAATGAGCAGTTCTTC
CASSLRRESGNEQFF
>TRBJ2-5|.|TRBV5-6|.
TGTGCCGCGGGGAAGGGGAACCAAGAGACCCAGTACTTC
CAAGKGNQETQYF
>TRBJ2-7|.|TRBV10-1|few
TGCGCCAGCAGTATTACGGTCCACGAGCAGTACTTC
CASSITVHEQYF
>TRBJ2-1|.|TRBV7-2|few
TGTGCCAGCCGACCCTACGGGTCCTACAATGAGCAGTTCTTC
CASRPYGSYNEQFF
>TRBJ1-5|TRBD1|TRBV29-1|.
TGCAGCGTCCGGGGACAGGCAAAATATAGCAATCAGCCCCAGCATTTT
CSVRGQAKYSNQPQHF
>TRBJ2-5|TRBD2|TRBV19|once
TGTGCCAGTAGTATAGAACTAGCGCGAGAGACCCAGTACTTC
CASSIELARETQYF
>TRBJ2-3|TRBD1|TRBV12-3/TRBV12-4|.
TGTGCCAGCAGTTTAGGTGCAGGGGGAATGTCAGATACGCAGTATTTT
CASSLGAGGMSDTQYF
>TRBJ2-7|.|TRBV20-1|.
TGCAATCTACCTCTGAGAACTCCAACTTCCTACGAGCAGTACTTC
CNLPLRTPTSYEQYF
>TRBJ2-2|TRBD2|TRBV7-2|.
TGTGCCAGCACTCCAGCGGGGAAGGAAGACACCGGGGAGCTGTTTTTT
CASTPAGKEDTGELFF
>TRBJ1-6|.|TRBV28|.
TGTGCCAGCAGTGAGGATTATAATTCACCCCTCCACTTT
CASSEDYNSPLHF
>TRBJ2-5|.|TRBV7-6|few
TGTGCCAGCAGCTCGGGACATTCCTTCGTACTAGAGACCCAGTACTTC
CASSSGHSFVLETQYF
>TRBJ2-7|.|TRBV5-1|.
TGCGCCAGCGGCTTGGGGGGACACCTCCACTACGAGCAGTACTTC
CASGLGGHLHYEQYF
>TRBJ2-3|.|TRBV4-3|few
TGCGCCAGCAGCCAAGATAATAGGGGTCGGGCAGATACGCAGTATTTT
CASSQDNRGRADTQYF
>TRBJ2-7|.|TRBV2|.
TGTGCCAGCAGTGGACAGGAAGACGAGCAGTACTTC
CASSGQEDEQYF
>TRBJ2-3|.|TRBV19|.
TGTGCCAGTATGGGGCCGACTACTTACACAGATACGCAGTATTTT
CASMGPTTYTDTQYF
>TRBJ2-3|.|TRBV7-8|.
TGTGCCAGCAGCCAAACCCGGGTGGGGCCCGATACGCAGTATTTT
CASSQTRVGPDTQYF
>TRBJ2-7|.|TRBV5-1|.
TGCGCCAGCAGCTTGCTACAGGCCGAAGGCGAGCAGTACTTC
CASSLLQAEGEQYF
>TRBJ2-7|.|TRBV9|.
TGTGCCAGCAGCGTAGGCACCGGAGGGAAGTCCTACGAGCAGTACTTC
CASSVGTGGKSYEQYF
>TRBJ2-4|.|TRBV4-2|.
TGTGCCAGCAGCCAAGGGGCTAGCGCTCTTACTTACGTGCAGTACTTC
CASSQGASALTYVQYF
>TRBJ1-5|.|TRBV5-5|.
TGTGCCAGCAGCTTGGTCGGCATGTATAGCAATCAGCCCCAGCATTTT
CASSLVGMYSNQPQHF
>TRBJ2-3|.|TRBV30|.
TGTGCCTGGAATATGGTGGTCGGGATTAGCACAGATACGCAGTATTTT
CAWNMVVGISTDTQYF
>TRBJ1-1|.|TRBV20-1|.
TGCAGTGCTAGAAAGGCGGAGCGCACTGAAGCTTTCTTT
CSARKAERTEAFF
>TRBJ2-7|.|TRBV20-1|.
TGCAGTGCTATCGTGGGCTCCTACAATGAGCAGTACTTC
CSAIVGSYNEQYF
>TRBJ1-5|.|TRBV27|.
TGTGCCAGCAGTCCGGCACCAACACAGCCCCAGCATTTT
CASSPAPTQPQHF
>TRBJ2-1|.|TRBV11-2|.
TGTGCCAGCAGCGCCCGACTGGACCATGAGCAGTTCTTC
CASSARLDHEQFF
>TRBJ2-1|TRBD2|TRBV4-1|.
TGCGCCAGCAGCCCCACTCGAGCGGGAGAGAATGAGCAGTTCTTC
CASSPTRAGENEQFF
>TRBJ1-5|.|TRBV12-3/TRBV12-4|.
TGTGCCAGCAGTTTAGTTCCGGGTCTTGGGTCTCAGCCCCAGCATTTT
CASSLVPGLGSQPQHF
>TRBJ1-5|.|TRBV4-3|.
TGCGCCAGCAGCCCAAACGGAGCGGATCAGCCCCAGCATTTT
CASSPNGADQPQHF
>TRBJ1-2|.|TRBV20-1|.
TGCAGTGCTAGAGAGGGGCGTGGCTATGGCTACACCTTC
CSAREGRGYGYTF
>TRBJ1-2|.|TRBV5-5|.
TGTGCCAGCAGCTTGGAGCCTTATGGGGGGTATGGCTACACCTTC
CASSLEPYGGYGYTF
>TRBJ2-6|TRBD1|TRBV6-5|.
TGTGCCGGCAGTCCGACAGGGAGTGGGGCCAACGTCCTGACTTTC
CAGSPTGSGANVLTF
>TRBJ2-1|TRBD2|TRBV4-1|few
TGCGCCAGCAGCCAGGGACTAGCGGGGGGCACATACAATGAGCAGTTCTTC
CASSQGLAGGTYNEQFF
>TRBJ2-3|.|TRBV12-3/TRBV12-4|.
TGTGCCAGCAACCGCCGACAGGCTGACACAGATACGCAGTATTTT
CASNRRQADTDTQYF
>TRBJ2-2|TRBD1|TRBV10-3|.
TGTGCCACCGGGACAGGGGGATCGAACACCGGGGAGCTGTTTTTT
CATGTGGSNTGELFF
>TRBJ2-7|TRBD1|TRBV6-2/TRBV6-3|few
TGTGCCAGCAGTTACCCACAGGGGATCTCCTACGAGCAGTACTTC
CASSYPQGISYEQYF
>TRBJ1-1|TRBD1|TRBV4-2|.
TGTGCCAGCAGTACAGGGGGCGGGGGAGAAGCTTTCTTT
CASSTGGGGEAFF
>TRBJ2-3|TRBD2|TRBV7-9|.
TGTGCCAGCAGCTTCGGACTAGCGGGAGTGGCTACAGATACGCAGTATTTT
CASSFGLAGVATDTQYF
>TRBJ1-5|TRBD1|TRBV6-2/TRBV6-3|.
TGTGCCAGCAGCAGGGGACAGGGGATGGGCAATCAGCCCCAGCATTTT
CASSRGQGMGNQPQHF
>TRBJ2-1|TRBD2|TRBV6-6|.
TGTGCCAGCAGTTACTCGTATTCGGGGGAGGGTGAGCAGTTCTTC
CASSYSYSGEGEQFF
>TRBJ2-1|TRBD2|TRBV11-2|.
TGTGCCAGCAGCTCTCCGTTGACTAGCGGGATGGCTCGGTCCTACAATGAGCAGTTCTTC
CASSSPLTSGMARSYNEQFF
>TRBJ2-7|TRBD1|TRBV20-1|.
TGCAGTGCCAACCTTGACAGGGTCGAGCAGTACTTC
CSANLDRVEQYF
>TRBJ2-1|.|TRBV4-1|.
TGCGCCAGCGGGCTTTGGACCCCGCGGTTCTTC
CASGLWTPRFF
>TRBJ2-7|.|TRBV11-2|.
TGTGCCAGCAGCGCGACAGGCCCCTACGAGCAGTACTTC
CASSATGPYEQYF
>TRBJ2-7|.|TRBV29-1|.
TGCAGCGCCCGGGCCGGACCCTACGAGCAGTACTTC
CSARAGPYEQYF
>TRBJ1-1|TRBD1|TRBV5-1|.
TGCGCCAGCAGCTGGACAGGGGTGACTGAAGCTTTCTTT
CASSWTGVTEAFF